This TCR beta chain was sequenced for a study of T cell responses to AZD1222 COVID-19 vaccine. Broader study findings: Spike as a whole was targeted by vaccine-associated CD4 TCRs, dominant at 160-218 and 743-854. White British donors predominated, females outnumbered males, and clonal diversity was possibly underestimated. Samples come after the peak T cell response, not at day 14.

Researchers grouped second doses given at about 4 or about 12 weeks into one pool. Germline CDR1 reads SGHRS; CDR2 reads YFSETQ. Trimming stripped 0 bases from V and 5 bases from J, with 10 bases between. The CDR3 contains 14 residues. Turning to this clone: Its target is not known.

The protocol was immunoSEQ multiplex PCR, while the TCRdb copy is restricted to in-frame clones and leaves out a portion. The data contain some 99,000 clones, roughly 86% of them singletons. The sequence derives from an adult who received the AZD1222 COVID-19 vaccine. The V gene is TRBV5-1, the J gene TRBJ2-3; no clear D. The sample here was peripheral blood, taken 28 days after the second AZD1222 dose. The CDR3 sequence is CASSLDVIRDTQYF. DNA for the CDR3: TGCGCCAGCAGCTTGGATGTGATTAGAGATACGCAGTATTTT.